A selection of T cell receptor beta chains follows, all from one sample in a study of T cells in Graves' hyperthyroidism and ophthalmopathy. TCRdb used MiXCR to reprocess the multiplex PCR reads, holding one entry per CDR3 protein. The top ten hold about 30% of the sample, which has roughly 240,000 distinct CDR3 sequences, about 16% seen once. The sequencing sample was made of blood. These TCRs come from a woman between 18 and 29 years old with Graves' ophthalmopathy. The CDR3 runs from the conserved cysteine through the conserved F or W. D genes are given only for firm matches. Where a row states a size, it is once, few, many or the class of an expanded clone; other rows omit it.

cdr3_nt | cdr3_aa | v_call | d_call | cdr3_length | j_call | clone_size
TGTGCCAGCAGGGAATACACAGGGGACACTGAAGCTTTCTTT | CASREYTGDTEAFF | TRBV28 | TRBD1 | 14 | TRBJ1-1 | many
TGCGCCAGCAGTGATGTGACAGGGCACAACGAGCAGTACTTC | CASSDVTGHNEQYF | TRBV10-2 | TRBD1 | 14 | TRBJ2-7 | many
TGTGCCTGGAGTGCAGGGGACGGGGCCCACAATGAGCAGTTCTTC | CAWSAGDGAHNEQFF | TRBV30 | NA | 15 | TRBJ2-1 | many
TGTGCCAGCAGCTTAGAAGGGGACCCCTTAAATCAGCCCCAGCATTTT | CASSLEGDPLNQPQHF | TRBV7-8 | NA | 16 | TRBJ1-5 | many
TGTGCCAGCAGTTCTCTCGGGACAGGGGGCTATGAAAAACTGTTTTTT | CASSSLGTGGYEKLFF | TRBV28 | TRBD1 | 16 | TRBJ1-4 | NA
TGTGCCAGCAGTCGTCAACACGGGGCAGACTATGGCTACACCTTC | CASSRQHGADYGYTF | TRBV28 | NA | 15 | TRBJ1-2 | many
TGTGCCAGCAGAACAGGGTTGGACAGGGATGAGCAGTTCTTC | CASRTGLDRDEQFF | TRBV6-1 | TRBD1 | 14 | TRBJ2-1 | many
TGTGCCAGCAGTTATCGACAGGGCTTCAATCAGCCCCAGCATTTT | CASSYRQGFNQPQHF | TRBV28 | TRBD1 | 15 | TRBJ1-5 | many
TGTGCCAGCAGCTTAATGCCCGGCGGGCCAAATGAGCAGTTCTTC | CASSLMPGGPNEQFF | TRBV7-3 | NA | 15 | TRBJ2-1 | NA
TGTGCCAGCAGTCCGTCCGGGACAGGGCATGGCTACACCTTC | CASSPSGTGHGYTF | TRBV12-3/TRBV12-4 | TRBD1 | 14 | TRBJ1-2 | NA
TGTGCCAGCAGTTACTCTGCCGCCGGGGACGGGGGCTACACCTTC | CASSYSAAGDGGYTF | TRBV6-5 | NA | 15 | TRBJ1-2 | many
TGTGCCAGCAACGAACCGGGACAGGGGGCGTCTCGGGGCTACACCTTC | CASNEPGQGASRGYTF | TRBV12-3/TRBV12-4 | TRBD1 | 16 | TRBJ1-2 | many
TGTGCCACCAGCCGTCGTGAGGGCAGCTCCTACGAGCAGTACTTC | CATSRREGSSYEQYF | TRBV15 | NA | 15 | TRBJ2-7 | many